This TCR beta chain came from a study of T cell repertoires in cytomegalovirus infection (dated by TCRdb to the late 2010s). As for the study more broadly: The HLA type of each donor mattered for the analysis, because public TCR beta signatures pointed to carriage of CMV infection along with the matching HLA type. Points the paper makes about the study in general: Carriers of CMV infection plus the relevant HLA type were discriminated by the cumulative frequency of public TCR beta family members in the study cohort and in an independent approximately 400-donor cohort. The ex vivo response was dominated by HLA-C-restricted CMV-specific TCR beta clonotypes, which also provided the single most frequent clonotype in two of eight donors.

A word on this clonotype: What antigen it recognizes has not been identified. No much larger clone is present one base from it, and per-base qualities are unavailable.

The run used an Illumina HiSeq 1500. TCRdb trimmed public reads at Q25 via fastp, called clones via MiXCR and kept in-frame beta chains. For every CDR3 protein sequence, its rows merge into one entry that carries the most common genes and DNA. The sample includes some 100,000 distinct CDR3 sequences, with 23% observed a single time. The biggest ten clones account for roughly two fifths of the sample. CDR1 is given as ENHRY and CDR2 as SYGVKD, both from the germline V gene. Cut back by 8 bases and 2 bases, the V and J ends lie 13 bases apart. Taken from cysteine to phenylalanine, the CDR3 has 14 residues. Only CDR3 DNA remains: 42 bases, in frame from the first base.

Material for sequencing was CD8+ T cells from PBMCs. The sequence is built from TRBV10-3 and TRBJ1-5; TRBD1 is a possible D gene, resting on 6 matching bases. This sequence originates from a human donor in good health (CMV status not recorded). Some clones in this sample may be carry-over from other donors' samples. The nucleotide sequence is TGTGCCATCTGGCAGGGGTGGGGCAATCAGCCCCAGCATTTT. Its coded protein is CAIWQGWGNQPQHF.